This passage covers 10 T cell receptor beta chains from one sample sequenced in a study of blood T cell repertoires in COVID-19. Profiled with immunoSEQ multiplex PCR; TCRdb holds only in-frame clones, not every one. The sample lists roughly 100,000 clones, approximately 81% occurring once. The specimen sequenced was peripheral blood. These receptors all stem from a man older than 75 with acute or convalescent COVID-19.

On this clone: A single base is all that separates this from a far larger clone, so a read error is likely. This sequence joins TRBV4-1 and TRBJ1-1; the match to TRBD1 covers 7 bases. Germline loops: CDR1 MGHRA, CDR2 YSYEKL. This CDR3 region has 13 residues. Trimming cost V 3 bases and J 4 bases; bases outside gene matches: 2. CDR3 nucleotides: TGCGCCAGCAGCCATCCAGGGGGCACTGAAGCTTTCTTT. Amino acids: CASSHPGGTEAFF.

The V and J genes are TRBV14 and TRBJ1-2; the match to TRBD1 covers 9 bases. V shed 3 bases and J 2 bases; nucleotides not matched to a gene: 19. The CDR3 has 20 residues. Germline CDR1 SGHDN, CDR2 FVKESK. The DNA of the CDR3 is TGTGCCAGCAGCCACTCGCCTAGGGCTCAACAGGGGGCAGGGAACTATGGCTACACCTTC. Translated, it gives CASSHSPRAQQGAGNYGYTF.

This clone was detected only once. The gene calls are TRBV18 and TRBJ1-5, with D tentatively TRBD1 (5 bases). Trimming left V 3 bases short and J 2 bases short, with 23 bases between. The CDR3 has 19 amino acids. Germline V gene sequence: CDR1 KGHSH, CDR2 LQKENI. CDR3 coding DNA: TGTGCCAGCTCACCTCTGAGGTTGGGGGACTTAGTTCGCAATCAGCCCCAGCATTTT. It encodes CASSPLRLGDLVRNQPQHF.

This chain uses TRBV28 with TRBJ1-4; possible D gene TRBD1, 5 bases. The CDR3 contains 13 residues. In germline, CDR1 is MDHEN, CDR2 SYDVKM. Trimming took 6 bases from V and 10 from J, leaving 15 bases between them. The CDR3 region is CASRSGSRGKLFF. CDR3 DNA: TGTGCCAGCAGGTCAGGGTCCCGTGGAAAACTGTTTTTT.

The sample holds one count of this clone. The V and J genes are TRBV4-1 and TRBJ1-4; D is possibly TRBD1 (5 bases). The germline V gene encodes CDR1 MGHRA and CDR2 YSYEKL. The CDR3 extends over 17 amino acids. V was trimmed by 4 bases and J by 8 bases, leaving 23 bases between them. The CDR3 DNA reads TGCGCCAGCAGCCGCTCACCCTCGCGGGGGGAAAACGAAAAACTGTTTTTT. Its protein product is CASSRSPSRGENEKLFF.

This chain joins TRBV5-1 and TRBJ2-2; 8 bases are a match to TRBD1. CDR1 is SGHRS, CDR2 YFSETQ, per germline. The CDR3 loop spans 16 amino acids. Trimming cost V 4 bases and J 1 base; bases outside gene matches: 6. The CDR3 sequence: CASSESGQGNTGELFF. The CDR3, as DNA: TGCGCCAGCAGCGAATCCGGACAGGGGAACACCGGGGAGCTGTTTTTT.

This sequence joins TRBV2 and TRBJ1-2; no definite D call. The CDR3 sequence is 15 residues long. Trimming removed 4 bases from V and 4 bases from J, with 16 bases in between. CDR1 and CDR2 (germline): SNHLY, FYNNEI. The CDR3 here is CASSGSFGGTYGYTF. CDR3 nucleotide sequence: TGTGCCAGCAGTGGATCGTTCGGCGGCACCTATGGCTACACCTTC.

The rearrangement joins TRBV7-2 to TRBJ1-1, with TRBD1 matching over 7 bases. V lost 2 bases, J lost 2 bases, and 2 bases stayed unmatched. The CDR3 is 14 residues long. The germline CDR1 and CDR2 sequences are SGHTA and FQGNSA. CDR3 DNA sequence: TGTGCCAGCAGCTTAAGACAGGGTAACACTGAAGCTTTCTTT. Protein product: CASSLRQGNTEAFF.

V usage is TRBV7-2 and J usage is TRBJ2-2; unclear D gene. The V end was cut by 4 bases, the J end by 0 bases, with 9 bases between. CDR3 length: 15 amino acids. The germline gives CDR1 SGHTA, CDR2 FQGNSA. This chain's CDR3 is CASSYDSSNTGELFF. The CDR3 nucleotides read TGTGCCAGCAGCTACGACTCTTCGAACACCGGGGAGCTGTTTTTT.

This rearrangement joins TRBV7-2 to TRBJ1-1; 7 positions match TRBD1. Germline V CDR1 and CDR2: SGHTA, FQGNSA. This CDR3 has 17 amino acids. Trimming took 5 bases from V and 0 from J; bases not matched to a gene: 12. The CDR3 DNA is TGTGCCAGCAGCGGTCGCTCGGGACAGATTTTGAACACTGAAGCTTTCTTT. Amino acids: CASSGRSGQILNTEAFF. The full variable domain, rest sourced from reference TRBV7-2 and TRBJ1-1, is GAGVSQSPSNKVTEKGKDVELRCDPISGHTALYWYRQSLGQGLEFLIYFQGNSAPDKSGLPSDRFSAERTGGSVSTLTIQRTQQEDSAVYLCASSGRSGQILNTEAFFGQGTRLTVV.